The text below deals with one T cell receptor beta chain. Its target is not known. The sample originates from a study of PD-1 blockade in classical Hodgkin lymphoma. With no exception, relapse followed autologous stem cell transplantation in all patients, and brentuximab vedotin exposure varied. TCRdb's copy holds only in-frame clones and misses some; the assay was immunoSEQ multiplex PCR. The sample has fewer than 65,000 clones, about 92% seen once. Germline lookup yields CDR1 MGHDK and CDR2 SYGVNS. The CDR3 covers 17 residues. V was pared by 6 bases and J by 0 bases, with 8 bases of the junction left unmatched. Study-wide results and limits: Complete responders started with a diversity level that resembled newly diagnosed patients at baseline. Reported baseline diversity: healthy donors highest, relapsed/refractory patients lowest.

This receptor was obtained from a human donor with classical Hodgkin lymphoma. The gene calls are TRBV25-1 and TRBJ2-1; TRBD2 matches at 10 bases. The sample was peripheral blood mononuclear cells (PBMCs), taken at baseline. Here the CDR3 reads CASRGLAGEASYNEQFF. CDR3 bases: TGTGCCAGCAGGGGGCTAGCGGGAGAGGCCTCCTACAATGAGCAGTTCTTC.